The 10 T cell receptor beta chains in this list originate from one sample, sequenced in a study of cytomegalovirus exposure and HLA in healthy donors. The PCR ran on 60 Vbeta and 13 Jbeta primers. Using immunoSEQ multiplex PCR, the repertoire was profiled, and TCRdb retains in-frame clones only, with some absent. This sample has more than 90,000 clones, with around three quarters found just once. Sequencing was carried out using PBMCs. These TCRs come from a woman aged 18-29 years in good health and CMV-seropositive.

This clone was counted once. The chain combines TRBV30 with TRBJ2-7; tentatively, D is TRBD1 (7 bases). The length of the CDR3 is 13 residues. V lost 0 bases and J lost 5, with 11 bases in between. Germline CDR1 reads GTSNPN; CDR2 reads SVGIG (reference sequence). The CDR3 here is CAWSVGRGDEQYF. CDR3 sequence (DNA): TGTGCCTGGAGTGTGGGCAGGGGGGACGAGCAGTACTTC.

The chain employs TRBV5-1 and TRBJ2-3, with 7 nucleotides matching TRBD2. V shed 4 bases, J shed 2 bases, and the junction held 10 bases outside the gene matches. Germline CDR1 is SGHRS and CDR2 is YFSETQ. The CDR3 runs to 16 residues. This CDR3 reads CASSAWTSSNTDTQYF. CDR3 sequence (DNA): TGCGCCAGCAGCGCCTGGACTAGTTCTAACACAGATACGCAGTATTTT.

The chain is built from TRBV9 and TRBJ1-1; D is perhaps TRBD1 (5 bases). The V end lost 4 bases, the J end lost 5 bases, and 21 bases lay between the germline ends. Germline CDR1 reads SGDLS; CDR2 reads YYNGEE. The CDR3 spans 16 residues. Here the CDR3 DNA reads TGTGCCAGCAGCTGGGTGGGGGGAAGCGGCGGGACTGAAGCTTTCTTT. It translates to CASSWVGGSGGTEAFF.

The chain employs TRBV4-2 and TRBJ2-1, with D maybe TRBD2 (6 bases). In germline, CDR1 is LGHNA, CDR2 YNFKEQ. V lost 3 bases and J lost 5, with 14 bases in between. The CDR3 is 15 amino acids. The CDR3 loop reads CASSHSGTGDNEQFF. The CDR3 DNA reads TGTGCCAGCAGCCACTCCGGGACTGGGGACAATGAGCAGTTCTTC.

This sequence joins TRBV7-3 and TRBJ2-2; tentatively, D is TRBD1 (5 bases). The CDR3 covers 14 residues. V lost 2 bases, J lost 8 bases, and 12 bases lay in between. CDR1 and CDR2 from the germline V gene are SGHTA and FQGTGA. The CDR3 bases are TGTGCCAGCAGCTTAGGGCAGGGCGGAGGGGAGCTGTTTTTT. Amino acids: CASSLGQGGGELFF.

The chain carries TRBV28 and TRBJ1-6; 7 bases align to TRBD1. Per germline, CDR1 MDHEN and CDR2 SYDVKM. The V and J ends lost 4 bases and 9 bases, in that order; junction bases with no gene match: 6. CDR3 length: 14 amino acids. Written as DNA, the CDR3 is TGTGCCAGCAGTTCGCCTCAGGGGGGTTCACCCCTCCACTTT. Amino acid sequence: CASSSPQGGSPLHF.

This chain links TRBV19 with TRBJ1-1, with D perhaps TRBD1 (5 bases). CDR3 length equals 13 residues. Germline assignment: CDR1 LNHDA and CDR2 SQIVND (reference sequence). Trimming left V 6 bases short and J 0 bases short, with 8 bases between. The CDR3 DNA follows: TGTGCCAGTAGCAGACAGTTGAACACTGAAGCTTTCTTT. This translates into CASSRQLNTEAFF.

This clone occurred a few times. The V gene is TRBV5-1, the J gene TRBJ1-1; D not resolved. Germline V gene lookup returns CDR1 SGHRS and CDR2 YFSETQ. The CDR3 contains 13 residues. The V gene lost 4 bases and the J gene lost 6 bases, with 13 bases spanning the gap. CDR3 bases: TGCGCCAGCAGCCCACTACTCCGTTCTGAAGCTTTCTTT. Translated: CASSPLLRSEAFF.

This clone has only a few counts. The gene calls are TRBV19 and TRBJ1-2; possible D gene TRBD1, 6 bases. This CDR3 is built from 13 residues. Trimming took 7 bases from V and 9 from J, leaving 18 bases between them. CDR1 and CDR2 from the germline V gene are LNHDA and SQIVND (reference sequence). The CDR3 DNA reads TGTGCCAGTATCCCCTTCAGGGGTTCCAGCTACACCTTC. Translation: CASIPFRGSSYTF.

V and J are TRBV5-1 and TRBJ2-7; unclear D gene. This CDR3 has 14 amino acids. V lost 1 base and J 2 bases, leaving 10 bases between the germline ends. The germline CDR1 and CDR2 sequences are SGHRS and YFSETQ. Written as DNA, the CDR3 is TGCGCCAGCAGCTTGAGAGCCTTAACCTACGAGCAGTACTTC. This translates into CASSLRALTYEQYF.